The next 13 T cell receptor beta chains were all read from a single sample in a study of cytomegalovirus exposure and HLA in healthy donors. Repertoires were generated with immunoSEQ multiplex PCR, while TCRdb's copy carries only in-frame clones and drops some. Of about 110,000 clones in the sample, about nine tenths are singletons; the top ten hold about 2%. Sequencing was carried out using PBMCs. The receptor source for this set is a young woman in good health and CMV-seropositive.

In this sample, this clone turned up a few times. V gene TRBV6-1 combines with J gene TRBJ2-1; D possibly corresponds to TRBD2 (6 bases). CDR3 length: 15 amino acids. Trimming stripped 6 bases from V and 1 base from J, with 13 bases between. Germline CDR1 reads MNHNS; CDR2 reads SASEGT. CDR3 DNA: TGTGCCAGCAGAATTCCGGGACTTTCCTACAATGAGCAGTTCTTC. This sequence encodes CASRIPGLSYNEQFF.

The chain joins TRBV18 to TRBJ2-7; possibly TRBD1 for D (6 bases). Trimming cost V 3 bases and J 6 bases, with 18 bases left between them. Germline-derived CDR1 and CDR2 are KGHSH and LQKENI. CDR3 length equals 15 residues. CDR3 amino acids: CASSPSRGREIEQYF. CDR3 bases: TGTGCCAGCTCACCCTCCAGGGGCAGGGAAATCGAGCAGTACTTC.

The chain couples TRBV4-3 to TRBJ1-4; possible D gene TRBD1, 6 bases. V shed 0 bases and J shed 4 bases, with 12 bases lying between them. The CDR3 has 16 residues. From germline, CDR1 is LGHNA and CDR2 YSLEER. CDR3 coding DNA: TGCGCCAGCAGCCAAGATGGGGGCTACGATAATGAAAAACTGTTTTTT. This gives the protein CASSQDGGYDNEKLFF.

The genes are TRBV6-6 and TRBJ2-7; D is possibly TRBD1 (5 bases). Trimming shortened V by 6 bases and J by 3 bases, and 18 bases separated the two germline ends. The CDR3 contains 15 residues. Germline CDR1 is MNHNY and CDR2 is SVGAGI (reference sequence). Here the CDR3 reads CASRARQKGSYEQYV. The DNA for the CDR3 is TGTGCCAGCAGAGCCCGACAGAAGGGAAGCTACGAGCAGTACGTC.

The chain links TRBV5-4 to TRBJ2-1; a weak D match, TRBD2 (5 bases). The CDR3 has 17 amino acids. Germline V gene sequence: CDR1 SGHNT, CDR2 YYREEE (reference sequence). V lost 1 base to trimming and J lost 0 bases, with 14 bases between them. CDR3 region: CASSLSTGVSSYNEQFF. DNA of the CDR3: TGTGCCAGCAGCTTGTCCACCGGGGTCAGCTCCTACAATGAGCAGTTCTTC.

The chain recombines TRBV19 with TRBJ1-4, with D uncertain. V gave up 5 bases and J gave up 2 bases, with 12 bases separating them. This CDR3 is built from 15 residues. Per germline, CDR1 LNHDA and CDR2 SQIVND (reference sequence). The CDR3 DNA reads as TGTGCCAGTAGTCCCGACCGAGCGACTAATGAAAAACTGTTTTTT. This gives the protein CASSPDRATNEKLFF.

The sample holds one count of this clone. The J gene is TRBJ2-1, the V gene TRBV27, with TRBD2 matching over 8 bases. Germline values: CDR1 MNHEY, CDR2 SMNVEV (reference sequence). CDR3 length: 15 amino acids. V shed 5 bases, J shed 6 bases, and the junction held 9 bases outside the gene matches. The CDR3 bases are TGTGCCAGCAGTCTAAGACTAGCGCCGGTCAATGAGCAGTTCTTC. This codes for CASSLRLAPVNEQFF.

The chain couples TRBV7-6 to TRBJ1-5; TRBD1 matches at 7 bases. Germline V CDR1 and CDR2: SGHVS, FNYEAQ. V shed 5 bases, J shed 9 bases, and the junction held 7 bases outside the gene matches. The CDR3 is 13 residues long. CDR3: CASSPGGNWPQHF. The CDR3 bases are TGTGCCAGCAGCCCAGGGGGGAATTGGCCCCAGCATTTT.

The chain is built from TRBV7-9 and TRBJ2-5; 7 bases fit TRBD2. CDR3 size: 15 residues. Germline V gene data show CDR1 as SEHNR and CDR2 as FQNEAQ (reference sequence). V was clipped by 2 bases and J by 3 bases; unmatched bases: 6. Here the CDR3 DNA reads TGTGCCAGCAGCTTATTGAGGCTAGCGGAAGAGACCCAGTACTTC. It translates to CASSLLRLAEETQYF.

V usage is TRBV4-1 and J usage is TRBJ1-2; D remains ambiguous. The germline V and J ends were trimmed by 3 bases and 8 bases, with 10 bases remaining between them. The length of the CDR3 is 12 residues. The germline V gene encodes CDR1 MGHRA and CDR2 YSYEKL. In DNA, the CDR3 is TGCGCCAGCAGCCACCCCCGCGCGGGCTACACCTTC. It yields the protein CASSHPRAGYTF.

V usage is TRBV11-2 and J usage is TRBJ1-4; possibly TRBD1 for D (5 bases). The CDR3 contains 15 residues. V dropped 5 bases and J dropped 2 bases, with 12 bases sitting between them. The germline gives CDR1 SGHAT, CDR2 FQNNGV. The CDR3 protein is CASSLTRGTNEKLFF. The CDR3 nucleotides read TGTGCCAGCAGCCTCACCCGGGGGACTAATGAAAAACTGTTTTTT.

This chain connects TRBV19 to TRBJ1-4; TRBD1 is a possible D gene (5 bases). The CDR3 runs 18 residues. The germline gives CDR1 LNHDA, CDR2 SQIVND (reference sequence). V was cut by 6 bases and J by 6 bases, with 26 bases left in between. The CDR3 DNA reads TGTGCCAGTAGAGATGGGACTATTGGGGGAAGACGGGATGAAAAACTGTTTTTT. This sequence encodes CASRDGTIGGRRDEKLFF.

The chain carries TRBV28 and TRBJ2-1, with 15 bases identical to TRBD2. CDR1 is MDHEN and CDR2 is SYDVKM in the germline V gene. The trim removed 4 bases at V and 6 bases at J, leaving 7 bases unmatched. The CDR3 has 17 residues. CDR3 residues: CASSYRTSGGAFNEQFF. For the CDR3, the DNA is TGTGCCAGCAGTTACAGGACTAGCGGGGGGGCATTCAATGAGCAGTTCTTC.